A single sample gave rise to the 14 T cell receptor beta chains below, sequenced in a study of blood T cell repertoires in COVID-19. Sequencing was performed with immunoSEQ multiplex PCR; in TCRdb, only in-frame clones are kept and a portion is missing. This table holds approximately 300,000 clones, approximately 90% found once. Sequences were obtained from peripheral blood. These receptors were taken from a man aged 25 to 40 with acute or convalescent COVID-19.

This chain links TRBV3-1 (or the pseudogene TRBV3-2) with TRBJ1-3; 7 positions match TRBD1. Germline CDR1 and CDR2: LGHDT and YNNKEL (reference sequence). The CDR3 is made up of 14 amino acids. V dropped 6 bases and J dropped 2; count of bases not matched to a gene: 4. CDR3 sequence reads: CASRLGTAGNTIYF. The CDR3, as DNA: TGTGCCAGCAGGCTCGGGACAGCTGGAAACACCATATATTTT.

As to this clone: Other DNA sequences of this sample code for an identical CDR3. The V and J genes are TRBV19 and TRBJ1-2; D might be TRBD1 (5 bases). CDR1 LNHDA and CDR2 SQIVND come from the germline V gene (reference sequence). The V end lost 1 base, the J end lost 8 bases, and 11 bases lay between the germline ends. The CDR3 sequence is 13 residues long. The chain's CDR3 is CASSIGQGGGYTF. CDR3 coding DNA: TGTGCCAGTAGTATAGGGCAGGGAGGCGGCTACACCTTC.

The chain couples TRBV7-9 to TRBJ2-7; TRBD1 agrees at 9 bases. CDR3 length: 14 amino acids. CDR1 and CDR2 from the germline V gene are SEHNR and FQNEAQ (reference sequence). V lost 3 bases to trimming and J lost 6 bases; unmatched junction nucleotides: 6. The CDR3 here is CASSFRDRVGEQYF. Written as DNA, the CDR3 is TGTGCCAGCAGCTTCCGGGACAGGGTTGGCGAGCAGTACTTC.

In its sample, this clone was seen a few times. V usage is TRBV28 and J usage is TRBJ1-3; possibly TRBD1 for D (6 bases). The CDR3 consists of 15 residues. The V and J ends lost 5 bases and 2 bases respectively, with 13 bases between them. Germline V lookup: CDR1 MDHEN, CDR2 SYDVKM. Written as DNA, the CDR3 is TGTGCCAGCAGTAAAGACAGGCTCCCTGGAAACACCATATATTTT. Amino acids: CASSKDRLPGNTIYF. The entire variable domain, with the rest obtained from reference TRBV28 and TRBJ1-3, is as follows: DVKVTQSSRYLVKRTGEKVFLECVQDMDHENMFWYRQDPGLGLRLIYFSYDVKMKEKGDIPEGYSVSREKKERFSLILESASTNQTSMYLCASSKDRLPGNTIYFGEGSWLTVV.

The sample holds one count of this clone. The rearrangement uses TRBV4-1 and TRBJ2-3, with 10 bases lining up with TRBD2. The V gene's germline CDR1 is MGHRA and CDR2 YSYEKL. V dropped 8 bases and J dropped 2; count of bases not matched to a gene: 7. This CDR3 has 15 residues. Here the CDR3 reads CASAPLAGFTDTQYF. CDR3 DNA sequence: TGCGCCAGCGCTCCACTAGCGGGGTTCACAGATACGCAGTATTTT.

The chain is built from TRBV28 and TRBJ2-3; no clear D gene. Between the trimmed V and J ends, which lost 6 bases and 2 bases, there was a span of 18 bases. The CDR3 extends over 16 amino acids. Germline V lookup: CDR1 MDHEN, CDR2 SYDVKM. CDR3 amino acids: CASSHNDWQLTDTQYF. The CDR3 nucleotides read TGTGCCAGCAGCCACAATGACTGGCAACTCACAGATACGCAGTATTTT.

The CDR3 DNA reads TGTGCCAGCAGCTTGATACAGGGGCTCGATCAGCCCCAGCATTTT. The encoded protein is CASSLIQGLDQPQHF. The rearrangement links TRBV5-5 to TRBJ1-5, with TRBD1 matching 7 bases. The ends lost 1 base at V and 5 bases at J; junction bases unmatched: 6. This CDR3 is built from 15 residues. Germline lookup yields CDR1 SGHKS and CDR2 YYEKEE (reference sequence).

The chain recombines TRBV7-9 with TRBJ2-2, with a weak D call TRBD2 (6 bases). Germline V gene data show CDR1 as SEHNR and CDR2 as FQNEAQ (reference sequence). CDR3 length: 15 residues. V was clipped by 11 bases and J by 1 base, with 17 bases between them. In nucleotides, the CDR3 is TGTGCCCTCCATAGGAGGGGAGTGAACACCGGGGAGCTGTTTTTT. Its protein is CALHRRGVNTGELFF.

This clone was recorded once. The chain is built from TRBV18 and TRBJ1-6; D is uncertain. V lost 2 bases, J lost 7 bases, and 12 bases lay in between. This CDR3 region has 15 residues. Looked up from germline, CDR1 is KGHSH and CDR2 is LQKENI. The CDR3, as DNA: TGTGCCAGCTCACCAACTTCAGGCCTCAATTCACCCCTCCACTTT. Translation: CASSPTSGLNSPLHF. Variable domain in full (rest from reference TRBV18 and TRBJ1-6): NAGVMQNPRHLVRRRGQEARLRCSPMKGHSHVYWYRQLPEEGLKFMVYLQKENIIDESGMPKERFSAEFPKEGPSILRIQQVVRGDSAAYFCASSPTSGLNSPLHFGNGTRLTVT.

This clone has just one count. The rearrangement joins TRBV10-3 to TRBJ1-4, with D possibly being TRBD1 (5 bases). CDR1 is ENHRY and CDR2 is SYGVKD in the germline V gene. The CDR3 length is 15 residues. With 4 bases removed from V and 6 bases from J, the gap between germline ends came to 15 bases. CDR3 sequence (DNA): TGTGCCATCAGTGGGTCCAGGGAAGGGGATGAAAAACTGTTTTTT. This sequence encodes CAISGSREGDEKLFF.

The chain links TRBV9 to TRBJ2-5, with D maybe TRBD2 (6 bases). Germline V gives CDR1 SGDLS, CDR2 YYNGEE. Trimming took off 3 bases at V and 2 bases at J, with 14 bases between the two ends. This CDR3 is built from 15 residues. The CDR3 loop reads CASSARLGKQETQYF. The DNA of the CDR3 is TGTGCCAGCAGCGCAAGACTAGGAAAACAAGAGACCCAGTACTTC.

The chain recombines TRBV30 with TRBJ1-1, with D maybe TRBD1 (5 bases). The CDR3 loop spans 15 amino acids. V was clipped by 0 bases and J by 1 base, with 12 bases between them. Germline V gene sequence: CDR1 GTSNPN, CDR2 SVGIG (reference sequence). CDR3 protein: CAWSVVGQGNTEAFF. CDR3 DNA sequence: TGTGCCTGGAGTGTAGTAGGACAAGGGAACACTGAAGCTTTCTTT. Variable domain in full (rest from reference TRBV30 and TRBJ1-1): SQTIHQWPATLVQPVGSPLSLECTVEGTSNPNLYWYRQAAGRGLQLLFYSVGIGQISSEVPQNLSASRPQDRQFILSSKKLLLSDSGFYLCAWSVVGQGNTEAFFGQGTRLTVV.

V usage is TRBV5-1 and J usage is TRBJ1-1; 9 nucleotides align to TRBD1. Germline V gene sequence: CDR1 SGHRS, CDR2 YFSETQ. The length of the CDR3 is 14 residues. Losses at the gene ends were 2 bases for V and 8 bases for J; bases not matched to a gene: 7. CDR3: CASSLPGQGAEAFF. CDR3 coding DNA: TGCGCCAGCAGCTTACCGGGACAGGGCGCCGAAGCTTTCTTT.

The V call is TRBV30, the J call TRBJ2-7, with 8 bases lining up with TRBD2. The CDR3 has 16 residues. CDR1 GTSNPN and CDR2 SVGIG come from the germline V gene (reference sequence). V lost 0 bases and J lost 4; bases outside the gene matches: 11. This chain's CDR3 is CAWSVQGSGAIYEQYF. The CDR3 nucleotides read TGTGCCTGGAGTGTACAAGGTAGCGGGGCTATATACGAGCAGTACTTC. The complete variable domain, with remaining parts taken from reference TRBV30 and TRBJ2-7, reads SQTIHQWPATLVQPVGSPLSLECTVEGTSNPNLYWYRQAAGRGLQLLFYSVGIGQISSEVPQNLSASRPQDRQFILSSKKLLLSDSGFYLCAWSVQGSGAIYEQYFGPGTRLTVT.